The sequence of this T cell receptor beta chain was determined in a study of blood T cell repertoires in COVID-19. Background on the study: Sites in the United States, Italy and Spain provided acute and convalescent COVID-19 samples. PBMCs, B-cell-depleted T cells, or T cells were the source of the cDNA or gDNA that made up the material.

The method was immunoSEQ multiplex PCR; TCRdb's version includes in-frame clones alone and lacks a portion of them. The table includes 300,000 or so clones, approximately 90% detected once. The germline gives CDR1 LNHDA, CDR2 SQIVND (reference sequence). The length of the CDR3 is 18 residues. With V trimmed by 1 base and J by 0 bases, 8 bases remained unmatched. The source is a woman in her 40s with acute or convalescent COVID-19. The sample comprised peripheral blood. The V and J genes are TRBV19 and TRBJ1-1, with 10 bases aligning to TRBD1. CDR3 sequence (DNA): TGTGCCAGTAGTATAGGGGGAGGACAGGGGGTCATGAACACTGAAGCTTTCTTT. This codes for CASSIGGGQGVMNTEAFF.